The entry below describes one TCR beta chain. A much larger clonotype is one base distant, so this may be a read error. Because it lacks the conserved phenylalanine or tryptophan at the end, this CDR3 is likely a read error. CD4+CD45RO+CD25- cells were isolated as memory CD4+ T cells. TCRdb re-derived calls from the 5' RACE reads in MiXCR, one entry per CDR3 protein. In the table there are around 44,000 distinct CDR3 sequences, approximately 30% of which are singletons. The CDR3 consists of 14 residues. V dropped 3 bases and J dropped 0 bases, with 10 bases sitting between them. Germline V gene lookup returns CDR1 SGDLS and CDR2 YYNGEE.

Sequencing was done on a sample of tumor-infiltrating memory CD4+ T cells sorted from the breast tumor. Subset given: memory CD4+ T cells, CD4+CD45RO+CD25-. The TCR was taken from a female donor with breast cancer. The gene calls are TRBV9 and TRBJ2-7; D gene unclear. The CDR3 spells CASSADHSSYEQYL. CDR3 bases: TGTGCCAGCAGCGCCGATCACTCCTCCTACGAGCAGTACTTA.